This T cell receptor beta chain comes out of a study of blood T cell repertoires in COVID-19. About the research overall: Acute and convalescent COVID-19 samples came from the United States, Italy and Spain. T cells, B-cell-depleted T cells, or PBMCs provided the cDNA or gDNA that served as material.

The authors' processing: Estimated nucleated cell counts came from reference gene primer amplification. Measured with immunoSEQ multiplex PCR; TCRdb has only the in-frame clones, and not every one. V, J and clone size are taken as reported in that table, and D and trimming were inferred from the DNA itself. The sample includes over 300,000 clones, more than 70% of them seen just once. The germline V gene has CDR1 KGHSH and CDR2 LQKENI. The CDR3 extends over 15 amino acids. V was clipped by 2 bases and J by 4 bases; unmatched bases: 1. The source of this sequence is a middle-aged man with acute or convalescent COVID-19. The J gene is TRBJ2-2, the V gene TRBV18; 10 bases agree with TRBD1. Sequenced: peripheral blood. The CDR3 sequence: CASSPWDRGTGELFF. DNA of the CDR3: TGTGCCAGCTCACCATGGGACAGGGGCACCGGGGAGCTGTTTTTT.